Each of the 7 T cell receptor beta chains below was sequenced from the same sample in a study of graft-versus-host responses after intestinal transplantation (dated by TCRdb to the early 2020s). The protocol used for the library was the immunoSEQ multiplex PCR assay. What TCRdb holds here is the immuneACCESS table cut down to in-frame rearrangements. Part of the clones is not present; checked against another copy, under half of the missing clones reflect an unresolved V gene, and the others are unexplained. Within this sample are 90,000 to 130,000 clones, with about 94% of them counted one time only. Jointly, the top ten make up about 0.51% of the sample. The time point label, as the study defines it: cells obtained before transplantation from donor or recipient. These receptors lack a known antigen. Specimen: unstimulated CD8+ T cells sorted from spleen or lymph node cells, collected before intestinal transplant. These TCRs come from a human donor who received an intestinal transplant.

The chain uses TRBV7-9 and TRBJ1-2; D remains ambiguous. The CDR3 contains 13 residues. Per the germline V gene, CDR1 is SEHNR and CDR2 is FQNEAQ (reference sequence). The V and J ends lost 5 bases and 10 bases respectively, with 17 bases between them. The CDR3 nucleotides read TGTGCCAGCAGCCTCAACGACTGGAGGGCCTACACCTTC. It encodes CASSLNDWRAYTF.

The chain has TRBV7-9 and TRBJ2-5; perhaps D is TRBD1 or TRBD2 (5 bases each). The CDR3 loop spans 16 amino acids. Trimming removed 5 bases at V and 10 bases at J, with 26 bases between. Germline V gives CDR1 SEHNR, CDR2 FQNEAQ (reference sequence). CDR3 bases: TGTGCCAGCAGCATGGGACGCGGTCTAGTGGGTAAGGACCAGTACTTC. This encodes CASSMGRGLVGKDQYF.

The chain employs TRBV27 and TRBJ1-1, with D maybe TRBD1 (6 bases). This CDR3 region has 13 residues. CDR1 is MNHEY and CDR2 is SMNVEV in the germline V gene (reference sequence). Between the trimmed V and J ends, which lost 6 bases and 8 bases, there was a span of 16 bases. CDR3 sequence (DNA): TGTGCCAGCAGCCCAAACAGGGTATCGGAAGCTTTCTTT. Protein product: CASSPNRVSEAFF.

This clone was found once. The rearrangement uses TRBV19 and TRBJ2-7; tentatively, D is TRBD1 or TRBD2 (5 bases each). V lost 2 bases to trimming and J lost 0 bases, with 8 bases between them. Germline lookup yields CDR1 LNHDA and CDR2 SQIVND (reference sequence). The CDR3 contains 14 residues. CDR3 residues: CASSISGRSYEQYF. The CDR3 nucleotides read TGTGCCAGTAGTATATCGGGGCGCTCCTACGAGCAGTACTTC.

The chain links TRBV19 to TRBJ2-7; 8 bases are a match to TRBD1. This CDR3 region has 14 residues. J was trimmed by 7 bases and V by 5 bases; bases with no gene match: 10. The germline gives CDR1 LNHDA, CDR2 SQIVND (reference sequence). The CDR3 bases are TGTGCCAGTAGTTTAACAGGGGGTACGTGGGAGCAGTACTTC. Protein sequence: CASSLTGGTWEQYF.

The chain recombines TRBV6-6 with TRBJ2-7; possibly TRBD2 for D (5 bases). CDR1 and CDR2 (germline): MNHNY, SVGAGI (reference sequence). CDR3 length: 12 amino acids. The ends were cut back, 2 bases at V and 6 bases at J, with 8 bases in the middle. This chain's CDR3 is CASSYEGVEQYF. The CDR3 DNA is TGTGCCAGCAGTTACGAGGGCGTCGAGCAGTACTTC.

The chain uses TRBV27 and TRBJ2-3, with D tentatively TRBD2 (6 bases). Germline V lookup: CDR1 MNHEY, CDR2 SMNVEV (reference sequence). This CDR3 spans 13 amino acids. V was shortened by 2 bases and J by 4 bases, with 7 bases between the two germline ends. The CDR3 is CASSLGGSDTQYF. The CDR3 DNA is TGTGCCAGCAGTTTAGGGGGGTCAGATACGCAGTATTTT.